This T cell receptor beta chain appears in the sequencing data of a study of radiotherapy plus CTLA-4 blockade in lung cancer. Study information: Objective responses occurred in 18% of patients; around 31% had disease control. Study-wide findings and caveats: In blood, tumor-derived TCR clones expanded after radiotherapy plus ipilimumab. Response, reportedly, was best predicted by interferon-beta along with early blood T cell clone dynamics.

With ipilimumab providing CTLA-4 blockade, focal radiation was administered to patients who had chemo-refractory metastatic non-small-cell lung cancer. This clone was recorded a few times. What it recognizes is unknown. TCRdb keeps only in-frame clones here, not all; method: immunoSEQ multiplex PCR. The sample has 40,000 or so clones; approximately 70% are singletons. The clonotype was recovered from a human donor with non-small cell lung cancer who had stable disease on radiotherapy plus ipilimumab. The source material was peripheral blood, sampled from a patient treated with radiotherapy plus ipilimumab.

The CDR3 spells CASSQGGNTDTQYF. CDR3 DNA sequence: TGTGCCAGCAGCCAAGGAGGGAACACAGATACGCAGTATTTT. The chain employs TRBV4-2 and TRBJ2-3, with D maybe TRBD2 (5 bases). The CDR3 consists of 14 residues. Looked up from germline, CDR1 is LGHNA and CDR2 is YNFKEQ. Deletions cut 1 base from V and 2 bases from J, with 7 bases between.